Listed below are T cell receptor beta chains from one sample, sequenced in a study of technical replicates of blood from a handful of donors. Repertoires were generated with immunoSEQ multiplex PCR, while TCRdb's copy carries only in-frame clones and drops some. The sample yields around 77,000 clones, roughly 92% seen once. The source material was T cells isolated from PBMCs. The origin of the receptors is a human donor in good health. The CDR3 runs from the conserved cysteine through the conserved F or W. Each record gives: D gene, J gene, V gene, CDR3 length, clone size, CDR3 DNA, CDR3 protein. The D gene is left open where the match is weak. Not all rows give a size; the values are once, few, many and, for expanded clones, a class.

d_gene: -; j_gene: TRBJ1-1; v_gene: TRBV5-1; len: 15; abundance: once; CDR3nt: TGCGCCAGCAGCTTGTTGACCGGGTTGAACACTGAAGCTTTCTTT; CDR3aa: CASSLLTGLNTEAFF
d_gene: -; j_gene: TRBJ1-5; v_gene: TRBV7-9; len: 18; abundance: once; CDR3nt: TGTGCCAGCAGTCTAGGGATTCCGGGCAGGGGAAGGAATCAGCCCCAGCATTTT; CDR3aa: CASSLGIPGRGRNQPQHF
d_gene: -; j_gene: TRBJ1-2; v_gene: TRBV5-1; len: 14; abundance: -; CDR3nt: TGCGCCAGCAGCTTGGGGGGGCTGGACTATGGCTACACCTTC; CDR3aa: CASSLGGLDYGYTF
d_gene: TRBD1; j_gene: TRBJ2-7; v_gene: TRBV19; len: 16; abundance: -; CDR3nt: TGTGCCAGTAGTATGCGGGACAGGGTTAGTTCCTACGAGCAGTACTTC; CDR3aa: CASSMRDRVSSYEQYF
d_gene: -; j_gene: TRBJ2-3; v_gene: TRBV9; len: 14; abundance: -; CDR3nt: TGTGCCAGCAGCGTAGTTGGTAGCGTGGATACGCAGTATTTT; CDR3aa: CASSVVGSVDTQYF
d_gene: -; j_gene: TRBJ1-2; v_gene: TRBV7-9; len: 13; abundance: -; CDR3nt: TGTGCCAGCAGCCTAGAAGGGGACTATGGCTACACCTTC; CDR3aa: CASSLEGDYGYTF
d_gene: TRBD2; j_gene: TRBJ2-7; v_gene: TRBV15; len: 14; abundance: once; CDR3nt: TGTGCCACCAGCAGAGGTGACGGGAGGAACGAGCAGTACTTC; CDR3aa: CATSRGDGRNEQYF
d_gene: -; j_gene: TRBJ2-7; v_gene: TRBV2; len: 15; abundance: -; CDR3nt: TGTGCCAGCGGACCGACAGAATCCTTCCCCTACGAGCAGTACTTC; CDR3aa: CASGPTESFPYEQYF
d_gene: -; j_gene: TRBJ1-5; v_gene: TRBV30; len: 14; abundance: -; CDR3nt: TGTGCCTGGAGCAAAGGCGTTGGGGCTCAGCCCCAGCATTTT; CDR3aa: CAWSKGVGAQPQHF
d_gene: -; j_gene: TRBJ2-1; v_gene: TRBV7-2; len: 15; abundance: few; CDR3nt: TGTGCCAGCAGCCCGCTAGGGGGTTCCTACAATGAGCAGTTCTTC; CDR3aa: CASSPLGGSYNEQFF
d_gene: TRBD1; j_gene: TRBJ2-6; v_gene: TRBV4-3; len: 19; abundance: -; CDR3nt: TGCGCCAGCAGCCCGGGGACGGGACAGGGGGCATATGGGGCCAACGTCCTGACTTTC; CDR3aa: CASSPGTGQGAYGANVLTF
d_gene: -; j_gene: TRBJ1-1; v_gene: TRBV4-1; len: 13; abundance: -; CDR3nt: TGCGCCAGCAGCCAAGGGAGGTGGACTGAAGCTTTCTTT; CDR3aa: CASSQGRWTEAFF
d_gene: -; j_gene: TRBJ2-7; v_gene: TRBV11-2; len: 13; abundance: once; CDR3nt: TGTGCCAGCAGCCCAGTTGCCCCCTACGAGCAGTACTTC; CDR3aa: CASSPVAPYEQYF
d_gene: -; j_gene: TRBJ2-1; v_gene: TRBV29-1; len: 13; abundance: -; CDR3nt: TGCAGCGTTGAAAAAACTCCCGGGAATGAGCAGTTCTTC; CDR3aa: CSVEKTPGNEQFF
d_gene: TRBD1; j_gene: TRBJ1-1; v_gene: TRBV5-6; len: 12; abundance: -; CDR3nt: TGTGCCAGCAGCTTGAGGACAGGTGAAGCTTTCTTT; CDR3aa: CASSLRTGEAFF
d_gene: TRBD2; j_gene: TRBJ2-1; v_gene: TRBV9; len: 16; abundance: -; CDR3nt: TGTGCCAGCAGCCCATTTAGCGGAGCGGGAGTCGATGAGCAGTTCTTC; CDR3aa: CASSPFSGAGVDEQFF
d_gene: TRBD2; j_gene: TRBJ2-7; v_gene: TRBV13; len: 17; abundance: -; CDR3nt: TGTGCCAGCAGCTTATGGGGACTAGCGGGAGAGGACTACGAGCAGTACTTC; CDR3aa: CASSLWGLAGEDYEQYF
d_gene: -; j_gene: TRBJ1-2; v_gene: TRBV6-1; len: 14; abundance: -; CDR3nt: TGTGCCAGCAGTGGGAGTAGAGACTTCTATGGCTACACCTTC; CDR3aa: CASSGSRDFYGYTF
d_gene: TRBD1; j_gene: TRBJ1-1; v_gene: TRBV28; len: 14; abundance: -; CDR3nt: TGTGCCAGCAGTTACGGGACAGGGCGGACTGAAGCTTTCTTT; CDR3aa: CASSYGTGRTEAFF
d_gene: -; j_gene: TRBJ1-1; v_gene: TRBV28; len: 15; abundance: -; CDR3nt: TGTGCCAGCAGTTTTCAATCGAGGAGACGGGTTGAAGCTTTCTTT; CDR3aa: CASSFQSRRRVEAFF
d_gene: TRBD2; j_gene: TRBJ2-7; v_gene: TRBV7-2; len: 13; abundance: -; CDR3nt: TGTGCCAGCAGCTTATCTAGCGGCTACGAGCAGTACTTC; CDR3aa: CASSLSSGYEQYF
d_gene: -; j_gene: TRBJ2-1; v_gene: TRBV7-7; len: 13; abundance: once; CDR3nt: TGTGCTAGCAGCCCGACTGTCAACAATGAGCAGTTCTTC; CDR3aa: CASSPTVNNEQFF
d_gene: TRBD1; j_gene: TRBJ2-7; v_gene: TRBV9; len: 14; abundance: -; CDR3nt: TGTGCCAGCAGCTTAACAGGGGGCGAACACGAGCAGTACTTC; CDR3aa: CASSLTGGEHEQYF
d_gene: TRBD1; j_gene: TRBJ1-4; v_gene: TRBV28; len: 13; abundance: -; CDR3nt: TGTGCCAGCAGTCCGGAAGGGGGCAGGGAACTGTTTTTT; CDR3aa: CASSPEGGRELFF
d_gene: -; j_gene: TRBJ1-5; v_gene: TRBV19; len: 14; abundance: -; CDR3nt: TGTGCCAGTAGTACACTCACCGGACAGTCAGCCCAGCATTTT; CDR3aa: CASSTLTGQSAQHF
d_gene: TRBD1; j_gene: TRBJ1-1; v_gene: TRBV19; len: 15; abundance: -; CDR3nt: TGTGCCAGTAGTATAGCACAGGGGGCTAACACTGAAGCTTTCTTT; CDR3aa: CASSIAQGANTEAFF
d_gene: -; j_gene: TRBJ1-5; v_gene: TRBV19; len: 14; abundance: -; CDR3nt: TGTGCCAGTACCATCCGGACAGTCAATCAGCCCCAGCATTTT; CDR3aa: CASTIRTVNQPQHF
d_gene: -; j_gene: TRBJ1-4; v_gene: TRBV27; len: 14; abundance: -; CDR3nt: TGTGCCAGCAGTTTACAGGGATCTAATGAAAAACTGTTTTTT; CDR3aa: CASSLQGSNEKLFF
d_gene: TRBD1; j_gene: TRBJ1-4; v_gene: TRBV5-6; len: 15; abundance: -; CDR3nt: TGTGCCAGCAGCAGGGACAGGCTGGGGCATGAAAAACTGTTTTTT; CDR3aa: CASSRDRLGHEKLFF
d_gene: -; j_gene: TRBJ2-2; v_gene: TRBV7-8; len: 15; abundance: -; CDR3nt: TGTGCCAGCAGCCTTACAGGGCGGAACACCGGGGAGCTGTTTTTT; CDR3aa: CASSLTGRNTGELFF
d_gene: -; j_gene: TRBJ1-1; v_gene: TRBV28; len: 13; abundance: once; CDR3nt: TGTGCCAGCAGTCCCGGGGTGAACACTGAAGCTTTCTTT; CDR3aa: CASSPGVNTEAFF
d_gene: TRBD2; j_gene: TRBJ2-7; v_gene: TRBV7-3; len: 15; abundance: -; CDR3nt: TGTGCCAGCAGCCCTCACCCCAGCGGGAGGGCTGAGCAGTACTTC; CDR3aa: CASSPHPSGRAEQYF
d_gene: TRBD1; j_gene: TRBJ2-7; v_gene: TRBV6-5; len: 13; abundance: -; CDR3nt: TGTGCCAGCAGTCGGGACAGTACCTACGAGCAGTACTTC; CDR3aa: CASSRDSTYEQYF
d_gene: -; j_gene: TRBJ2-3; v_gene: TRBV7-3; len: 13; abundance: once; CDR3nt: TGTGCCAGCAGCTTAATTCTGCAGGATACGCAGTATTTT; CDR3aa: CASSLILQDTQYF
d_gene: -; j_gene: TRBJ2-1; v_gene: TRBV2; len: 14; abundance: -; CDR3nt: TGTGCCAGCAGCGGAGGAGACAGGTTAAATGAGCAGTTCTTC; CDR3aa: CASSGGDRLNEQFF
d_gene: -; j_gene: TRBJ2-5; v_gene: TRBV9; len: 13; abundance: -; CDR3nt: TGTGCCAGCAGAGGCCAGGGCCGGGAGACCCAGTACTTC; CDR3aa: CASRGQGRETQYF
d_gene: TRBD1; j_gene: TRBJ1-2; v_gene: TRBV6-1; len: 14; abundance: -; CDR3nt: TGTGCCAGCAGTGAAGCCCCAGGGGGAGTAGGCTACACCTTC; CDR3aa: CASSEAPGGVGYTF
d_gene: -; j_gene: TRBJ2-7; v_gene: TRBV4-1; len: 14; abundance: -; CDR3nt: TGCGCCAGCAGCCGAAGCAGGGAAACTAACGAGCAGTACTTC; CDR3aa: CASSRSRETNEQYF
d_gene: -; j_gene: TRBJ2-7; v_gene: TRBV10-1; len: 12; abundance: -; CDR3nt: TGCGCCAGCAGTGAATCCAGCTACGAGCAGTACTTC; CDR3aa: CASSESSYEQYF
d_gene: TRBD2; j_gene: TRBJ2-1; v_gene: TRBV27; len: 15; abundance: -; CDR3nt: TGTGCCAGCAGTTTACAGCTAGCGGGGTACAATGAGCAGTTCTTC; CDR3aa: CASSLQLAGYNEQFF
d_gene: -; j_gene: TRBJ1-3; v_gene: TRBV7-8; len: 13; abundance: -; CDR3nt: TGTGCCAGCAGCTCATTAGCGGGAAACACCATATATTTT; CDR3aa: CASSSLAGNTIYF
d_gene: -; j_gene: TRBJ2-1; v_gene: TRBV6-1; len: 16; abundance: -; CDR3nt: TGTGCCAGCAGTGATACGGGACTCCTCTACTACAATGAGCAGTTCTTC; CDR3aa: CASSDTGLLYYNEQFF
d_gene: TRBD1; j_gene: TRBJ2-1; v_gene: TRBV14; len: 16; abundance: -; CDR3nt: TGTGCCAGCAGCCAAGAGATCGGGACAGGGATTAATGAGCAGTTCTTC; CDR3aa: CASSQEIGTGINEQFF
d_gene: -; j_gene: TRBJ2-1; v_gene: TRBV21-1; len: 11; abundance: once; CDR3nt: TGTGCCAGCAGAGCGGGAGCTTGTCAGTTCTTC; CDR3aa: CASRAGACQFF